These T cell receptor beta chains were read from a single sample in a study of T cell responses to AZD1222 COVID-19 vaccine. This table comes from immunoSEQ multiplex PCR, and its TCRdb copy is limited to in-frame clones, with some not included. The profile shows 120,000 or so clones, roughly nine tenths of them singletons. The specimen was peripheral blood, collected on day 0 of AZD1222 vaccination. These receptors came from an adult in good health. Both conserved end residues are part of each CDR3. The order of the fields is CDR3 DNA, CDR3 protein, V gene, clone size, D gene, J gene. The D gene is left open where the match is weak. Clone size is not always given. Where it is, it says once, few, many or a class for expanded clones.

CDR3nt: TGTGCCAGCAGTCTGAGGGACAGCACTGAAGCTTTCTTT
CDR3aa: CASSLRDSTEAFF
v_gene: TRBV25-1
abundance: NA
d_gene: TRBD1
j_gene: TRBJ1-1

CDR3nt: TGTGCCAGCAGCCAAGGAGATAATTCACCCCTCCACTTT
CDR3aa: CASSQGDNSPLHF
v_gene: TRBV3-1/TRBV3-2
abundance: NA
d_gene: NA
j_gene: TRBJ1-6

CDR3nt: TGTGCCAGCAGCCTTATCGACACCGAAGCTTTCTTT
CDR3aa: CASSLIDTEAFF
v_gene: TRBV12-3/TRBV12-4
abundance: NA
d_gene: NA
j_gene: TRBJ1-1

CDR3nt: TGTGCCAGCAGCGTAGAGAGCAGGGAGGATTCACCCCTCCACTTT
CDR3aa: CASSVESREDSPLHF
v_gene: TRBV9
abundance: NA
d_gene: NA
j_gene: TRBJ1-6

CDR3nt: TGTGCCATCAGTGACAGGGACTACGAGCAGTACTTC
CDR3aa: CAISDRDYEQYF
v_gene: TRBV10-3
abundance: once
d_gene: NA
j_gene: TRBJ2-7

CDR3nt: TGTGCCAGTAGCCCAGGGGAGAGCACAGATACGCAGTATTTT
CDR3aa: CASSPGESTDTQYF
v_gene: TRBV19
abundance: NA
d_gene: NA
j_gene: TRBJ2-3

CDR3nt: TGTGCCAGCAGTGCACGGGGTCGGAACACCGGGGAGCTGTTTTTT
CDR3aa: CASSARGRNTGELFF
v_gene: TRBV2
abundance: NA
d_gene: NA
j_gene: TRBJ2-2

CDR3nt: TGTGCCAGCAGGCGGGACCCAGCGAGGGAAAATCAGCCCCAGCATTTT
CDR3aa: CASRRDPARENQPQHF
v_gene: TRBV27
abundance: NA
d_gene: NA
j_gene: TRBJ1-5

CDR3nt: TGCGCCAGCAGCTCAGACAGAGAAACAGATACGCAGTATTTT
CDR3aa: CASSSDRETDTQYF
v_gene: TRBV5-1
abundance: NA
d_gene: NA
j_gene: TRBJ2-3

CDR3nt: TGTGCCAGCAGTTATAAGGGCAGGGGCGATCAGCCCCAGCATTTT
CDR3aa: CASSYKGRGDQPQHF
v_gene: TRBV6-2/TRBV6-3
abundance: NA
d_gene: NA
j_gene: TRBJ1-5

CDR3nt: TGTGCCAGCAGTCGGTCAGGGGCCGGGGAGCTGTTTTTT
CDR3aa: CASSRSGAGELFF
v_gene: TRBV27
abundance: NA
d_gene: NA
j_gene: TRBJ2-2

CDR3nt: TGTGCCAGCAGCTTAGGTGAACCGAACACTGAAGCTTTCTTT
CDR3aa: CASSLGEPNTEAFF
v_gene: TRBV7-9
abundance: NA
d_gene: NA
j_gene: TRBJ1-1

CDR3nt: TGTGCCAGCAGCCCCCACAATAACAAGAACACTGAAGCTTTCTTT
CDR3aa: CASSPHNNKNTEAFF
v_gene: TRBV7-9
abundance: NA
d_gene: NA
j_gene: TRBJ1-1

CDR3nt: TGTGCCAGCAGCTTAGACCTAGCGGGATTTGAGCAGTTCTTC
CDR3aa: CASSLDLAGFEQFF
v_gene: TRBV11-2
abundance: NA
d_gene: TRBD2
j_gene: TRBJ2-1

CDR3nt: TGTGCCAGCTCGCTGAATAGCGGGTTAAACAATGAGCAGTTCTTC
CDR3aa: CASSLNSGLNNEQFF
v_gene: TRBV18
abundance: NA
d_gene: TRBD2
j_gene: TRBJ2-1

CDR3nt: TGTGCCAGCAGCTTCTCGGAGGGGGGCGGCTACACCTTC
CDR3aa: CASSFSEGGGYTF
v_gene: TRBV7-2
abundance: NA
d_gene: NA
j_gene: TRBJ1-2

CDR3nt: TGTGCCAGCAGCGAAGGACAAAACTATGGCTACACCTTC
CDR3aa: CASSEGQNYGYTF
v_gene: TRBV7-9
abundance: NA
d_gene: NA
j_gene: TRBJ1-2

CDR3nt: TGTGCCAGCAGCACTCAACAAGACACTGAAGCTTTCTTT
CDR3aa: CASSTQQDTEAFF
v_gene: TRBV12-3/TRBV12-4
abundance: few
d_gene: NA
j_gene: TRBJ1-1

CDR3nt: TGTGCCACTTCATTGAGCGGGTACGAGCAGTACTTC
CDR3aa: CATSLSGYEQYF
v_gene: TRBV10-3
abundance: NA
d_gene: NA
j_gene: TRBJ2-7

CDR3nt: TGTGCCAGCAGTGAAGACAGGGAGACGCAGTATTTT
CDR3aa: CASSEDRETQYF
v_gene: TRBV6-4
abundance: NA
d_gene: TRBD1
j_gene: TRBJ2-3

CDR3nt: TGTGCCAGCAGCTTCCGGACAGGGGTATACGAGCAGTACTTC
CDR3aa: CASSFRTGVYEQYF
v_gene: TRBV5-8
abundance: NA
d_gene: TRBD1
j_gene: TRBJ2-7

CDR3nt: TGTGCCAGCAGCCAACGGGACTTAAATTCACCCCTCCACTTT
CDR3aa: CASSQRDLNSPLHF
v_gene: TRBV3-1/TRBV3-2
abundance: once
d_gene: NA
j_gene: TRBJ1-6

CDR3nt: TGTGCCACCAGCAGAGGAGTTGGAAGCTCCTATAATTCACCCCTCCACTTT
CDR3aa: CATSRGVGSSYNSPLHF
v_gene: TRBV15
abundance: NA
d_gene: NA
j_gene: TRBJ1-6

CDR3nt: TGTGCCAGCAGCTTAAAGAGTAGAGCAGGGGCCTACGAGCAGTACTTC
CDR3aa: CASSLKSRAGAYEQYF
v_gene: TRBV7-3
abundance: NA
d_gene: NA
j_gene: TRBJ2-7

CDR3nt: TGTGCCAGTAGTATATCCTACTCTGGGGCCAACGTCCTGACTTTC
CDR3aa: CASSISYSGANVLTF
v_gene: TRBV19
abundance: NA
d_gene: NA
j_gene: TRBJ2-6

CDR3nt: TGTGCTCGGGGGGCGGGGGGGCCGGGGGCCAACGTCCTGACTTTC
CDR3aa: CARGAGGPGANVLTF
v_gene: TRBV12-5
abundance: NA
d_gene: TRBD2
j_gene: TRBJ2-6

CDR3nt: TGCGCCAGCAGCACCGGGCCGAGGACTAGCGGCTGGGCAGGCGATACGCAGTATTTT
CDR3aa: CASSTGPRTSGWAGDTQYF
v_gene: TRBV5-1
abundance: NA
d_gene: TRBD2
j_gene: TRBJ2-3

CDR3nt: TGTGCCAGCTCCGGACAGGTCGTCTATGGCTACACCTTC
CDR3aa: CASSGQVVYGYTF
v_gene: TRBV6-5
abundance: NA
d_gene: TRBD1
j_gene: TRBJ1-2

CDR3nt: TGTGCCAGCAGCTTAGTACGAGGAGATGAGCAGTTCTTC
CDR3aa: CASSLVRGDEQFF
v_gene: TRBV11-2
abundance: once
d_gene: NA
j_gene: TRBJ2-1

CDR3nt: TGTGCCAGCAGTCGTACGCTAGGATCGGCCCTCCACTTT
CDR3aa: CASSRTLGSALHF
v_gene: TRBV12-3/TRBV12-4
abundance: NA
d_gene: NA
j_gene: TRBJ1-6

CDR3nt: TGTGCCAGCAGCAAATTAGTGACTCACGACGCTTTCTTT
CDR3aa: CASSKLVTHDAFF
v_gene: TRBV21-1
abundance: NA
d_gene: NA
j_gene: TRBJ1-1

CDR3nt: TGTGCCAGCAGCTTAGGCATTTATAGCAATCAGCCCCAGCATTTT
CDR3aa: CASSLGIYSNQPQHF
v_gene: TRBV5-6
abundance: NA
d_gene: NA
j_gene: TRBJ1-5

CDR3nt: TGTGCCAGCAGCCCGCTAGGGGGTGGCGACGAGCAGTACTTC
CDR3aa: CASSPLGGGDEQYF
v_gene: TRBV7-6
abundance: NA
d_gene: NA
j_gene: TRBJ2-7

CDR3nt: TGTGCTAGTGGTTTGGTACAGGGGGAGTCAGATACGCAGTATTTT
CDR3aa: CASGLVQGESDTQYF
v_gene: TRBV12-5
abundance: NA
d_gene: TRBD1
j_gene: TRBJ2-3

CDR3nt: TGCGCCAGCAGCTTGGAAGGGACAGTTTACACCTTC
CDR3aa: CASSLEGTVYTF
v_gene: TRBV5-1
abundance: few
d_gene: TRBD1
j_gene: TRBJ1-2

CDR3nt: TGTGCCAGCAGCTTACACCCCAGTAGCTCTGGAAACACCATATATTTT
CDR3aa: CASSLHPSSSGNTIYF
v_gene: TRBV7-2
abundance: NA
d_gene: NA
j_gene: TRBJ1-3

CDR3nt: TGTGCCAGCTCACCACGTTTTGAGCAAGAGACCCAGTACTTC
CDR3aa: CASSPRFEQETQYF
v_gene: TRBV18
abundance: NA
d_gene: NA
j_gene: TRBJ2-5

CDR3nt: TGTGCCAGCAGCCCGGGACAGGGGGTCAATGAGCAGTTCTTC
CDR3aa: CASSPGQGVNEQFF
v_gene: TRBV11-3
abundance: NA
d_gene: TRBD1
j_gene: TRBJ2-1

CDR3nt: TGTGCCAGCAGTTTTACCAGGGGTCAAGAGACCCAGTACTTC
CDR3aa: CASSFTRGQETQYF
v_gene: TRBV11-1
abundance: NA
d_gene: NA
j_gene: TRBJ2-5